The clone carrying this TCR beta chain came up many times. The antigen is unknown. Molecular barcoded adaptors covering alpha/delta and beta/gamma chains were used on approximately 400 ng RNA. TCRdb used MiXCR to reprocess the reads, holding one entry per CDR3 protein. The sample consists of 50,000 or so distinct CDR3 sequences, around a fifth of them appearing once. The CDR3 contains 17 residues. Per the germline V gene, CDR1 is SGHNT and CDR2 is YENEEA. Deletions cut 6 bases from V and 4 bases from J, with 25 bases between. The data were obtained in a study of read filtering for tumor transcriptome and immune sequencing. Study background: Roughly 8 patients were R-ISS I, some 16 were R-ISS II, 6 or 7 were R-ISS III. The study, taken as a whole, reports: In IR-seq, single-read clonotypes were approximately 83% of clonotypes but around 3.5% of reads. RNA-seq captured clonotypes less deeply and reliably than IR-seq.

The genes are TRBV11-3 and TRBJ2-7; D is undetermined. The specimen sequenced was a population of CD138-negative cells sorted from bone marrow. This sequence was found in a donor over 35 with multiple myeloma. In DNA, the CDR3 is TGTGCCAGCAGTCCCATAGATTACAACAGTGTCCTTTACGAGCAGTACTTC. Protein product: CASSPIDYNSVLYEQYF.